This T cell receptor beta chain originates from a study of T cells in Graves' hyperthyroidism and ophthalmopathy. Overall study results and limits: Ophthalmopathy and stable hyperthyroidism were separated by a 13 V-J model. Most thyroid clonotypes expanded above 0.001 appeared in blood too. Before onset, ophthalmopathy was predicted by the model a median around 6 months earlier.

Graves' hyperthyroidism qualified as stable when ophthalmopathy did not progress within 18 months. Researchers amplified the TCR beta CDR3 regions from RNA transcripts. The HTBI primer set served for first-round RT-PCR of the TCR CDR3. TCRdb processed the multiplex PCR reads anew with MiXCR; each CDR3 protein has one entry. Among some 700,000 distinct CDR3 sequences listed, about 18% were seen once. Germline assignment: CDR1 SNHLY and CDR2 FYNNEI. The V end lost 11 bases, the J end lost 4 bases, and 12 bases lay between the germline ends. The CDR3 contains 12 residues. This clonotype was seen repeatedly, ten times or more. The antigen remains undetermined.

Sequenced material: blood. The sequence came from a man in his fifties with Graves' hyperthyroidism. This sequence joins TRBV2 and TRBJ2-1; D is tentatively TRBD1 or TRBD2 (5 bases each). The CDR3 DNA follows: TGTGCCGACGGGGCCCTGTACAATGAGCAGTTCTTC. Amino acid sequence: CADGALYNEQFF.